This TCR beta chain was identified in a study of T cell repertoires in cytomegalovirus infection. Study context: The authors used CMV epitopes that were HLA-C-restricted (recently identified) and HLA-B-restricted (well studied). Shared public TCR beta signatures pointed to both CMV infection and a matching HLA type.

Comment on this clonotype: Its matching antigen is unknown.

TCRdb re-derived calls from the reads in MiXCR, one entry per CDR3 protein. This sample carries some 500,000 distinct CDR3 sequences, roughly a third of them seen once, and the ten largest clones take roughly 15%. Germline CDR1 LNHNV, CDR2 YYDKDF (reference sequence). Trimming pared 0 bases from V and 2 bases from J, leaving 7 bases between. The CDR3 has 14 amino acids. V and J are TRBV15 and TRBJ1-1; D is uncertain. Sequenced material: cultured PBMCs, taken from culture after CMV antigen stimulation. This clonotype was sampled from a human donor in good health (CMV status not recorded). Some clones in this sample may be carry-over from other donors' samples. The CDR3 DNA follows: TGTGCCACCAGCAGAGATTACGTAAACACTGAAGCTTTCTTT. Its translation is CATSRDYVNTEAFF.